This T cell receptor (beta chain) was sequenced in a study of blood T cell repertoires in COVID-19. V was shortened by 3 bases and J by 0 bases, with 6 bases between the two germline ends. Germline V gene data show CDR1 as MNHEY and CDR2 as SMNVEV (reference sequence). CDR3 length: 14 amino acids. Original processing methods: Estimation of nucleated cell counts relied on the amplification of reference gene primers. Here immunoSEQ multiplex PCR was the method, and the copy in TCRdb shows in-frame clones only, minus some. V and J calls and clone size are those listed in that table; D and trimming were worked out from the DNA. The sample carries about 120,000 clones, 75% to 80% recorded once. The sample holds a few counts of this clone.

The sample taken for sequencing was peripheral blood. This chain connects TRBV27 to TRBJ2-4; D might be TRBD1 (5 bases). The TCR comes from a human donor in a cohort sampled during active COVID-19. CDR3 amino acids: CASSFDRAKNIQYF. CDR3 bases: TGTGCCAGCAGTTTCGACAGAGCCAAAAACATTCAGTACTTC.